Below are 5 T cell receptor beta chains sequenced from a single sample in a study. Using its own MiXCR run on the RT-PCR reads, TCRdb lists one record per CDR3 protein. The sample shows about 700,000 distinct CDR3 sequences, 14% of them seen only once. The sequencing input was memory CD4+ T cells from blood. The receptors originated from a female donor in good health, serving as a healthy control.

This clonotype was seen a few times. The rearrangement links TRBV20-1 to TRBJ2-1; D is undetermined. V was clipped by 3 bases and J by 10 bases, with 10 bases between them. In germline, CDR1 is DFQATT, CDR2 SNEGSKA (reference sequence). This CDR3 spans 11 amino acids. The CDR3 sequence: CSASRPQEQFF. The CDR3 DNA sequence: TGCAGTGCTAGCAGGCCCCAAGAGCAGTTCTTC.

With respect to this clonotype: Just one base apart from a much larger clone, this may be a read error. The V gene is TRBV7-6, the J gene TRBJ2-7; 11 bases agree with TRBD1. Germline V gives CDR1 SGHVS, CDR2 FNYEAQ. This CDR3 is built from 13 residues. The CDR3 coding sequence is TGTGCCGGCAGCTTCGGGACAGGGGGTGAGCAGTACTTC. Residues: CAGSFGTGGEQYF.

This chain connects TRBV28 to TRBJ2-7; 7 bases align to TRBD1. The CDR3 extends over 16 amino acids. Germline V CDR1 and CDR2: MDHEN, SYDVKM. V trimming: 6 bases; J trimming: 4 bases; junction bases outside the gene matches: 15. The DNA for the CDR3 is TGTGCCAGCAGCTTCGCCCCGGGACAGAGAAGATACGAGCAGTACTTC. Translation gives CASSFAPGQRRYEQYF.

The chain is built from TRBV3-1 and TRBJ2-1; no clear D gene. The CDR3 is 15 amino acids. Trimming left V 3 bases short and J 3 bases short, with 12 bases between. Germline V gene data show CDR1 as LGHDT and CDR2 as YNNKEL (reference sequence). The DNA for the CDR3 is TGTGCCAGCAGCCAGGTTCCTGGGCTCTACAATGAGCAGTTCTTC. This codes for CASSQVPGLYNEQFF.

This clonotype has just a few counts. The chain uses TRBV24-1 and TRBJ1-1; D is unclear. Germline values: CDR1 KGHDR, CDR2 SFDVKD. CDR3 length: 12 amino acids. The ends were cut back, 7 bases at V and 5 bases at J, with 10 bases in the middle. The CDR3 DNA follows: TGTGCCACCAGCGAGGAGGGAACTGAAGCTTTCTTT. It is translated as CATSEEGTEAFF.